This TCR beta chain was obtained from a study of cytomegalovirus exposure and HLA in healthy donors. The study, taken as a whole, reports: Prediction of most subjects' HLA-A and HLA-B alleles by TCR beta sequences was reportedly accurate. Certain indistinguishable V segments, among them TRBV6-2 and TRBV6-3, were excluded. Later analysis placed DRB1 highest and HLA-C lowest in TCR association rates, which differed by HLA locus. It emerged from a later analysis that several of the most significant clusters appeared to be linked to common viral pathogens.

The primer mix had 60 Vbeta and 13 Jbeta primers. Produced via immunoSEQ multiplex PCR; TCRdb's table is partial and in-frame only. In the table there are around 100,000 clones, 80% to 85% of which are singletons. The V and J ends lost 2 bases and 1 base, in that order; junction bases with no gene match: 1. The germline V gene encodes CDR1 SNHLY and CDR2 FYNNEI. The CDR3 consists of 14 residues. As for this clone: The antigen remains undetermined.

Sequenced material: PBMCs. The clonotype was recovered from a man aged 30-40 years in good health and CMV-seropositive. The rearrangement joins TRBV2 to TRBJ2-5, with 7 bases lining up with TRBD1. The CDR3 spells CASSETGVQETQYF. The CDR3 nucleotides read TGTGCCAGCAGTGAAACAGGGGTCCAAGAGACCCAGTACTTC.